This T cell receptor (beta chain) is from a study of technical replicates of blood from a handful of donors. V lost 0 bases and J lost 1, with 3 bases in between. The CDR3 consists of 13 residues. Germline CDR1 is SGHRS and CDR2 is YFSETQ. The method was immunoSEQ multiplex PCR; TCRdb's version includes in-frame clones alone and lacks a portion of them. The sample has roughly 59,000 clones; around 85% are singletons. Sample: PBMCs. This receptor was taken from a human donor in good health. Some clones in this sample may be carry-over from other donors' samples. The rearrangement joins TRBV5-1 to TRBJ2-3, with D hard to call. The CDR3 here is CASSLGGTDTQYF. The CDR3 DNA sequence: TGCGCCAGCAGCTTGGGAGGCACAGATACGCAGTATTTT.